The text below deals with one T cell receptor beta chain. Many counts were recorded for this clone. Its target antigen remains unknown. It has no much larger one-base neighbor in the sample; base qualities were not kept. The V end loses 5 bases and the J end loses 3 bases, and a stretch of 12 bases separates them. CDR1 and CDR2 were assigned from the germline V gene as SNHLY and FYNNEI. The CDR3 numbers 14 residues from cysteine through phenylalanine. Left in the record is the CDR3 DNA by itself, 42 bases read in frame from the first base. The entry originates in a study of beta chain features in type 1 diabetes listed by TCRdb under 2018. Looking at the study overall: Mean age, gender distribution, total cell number and subset yield were not different between patients and healthy donors. The study compared the TCRB repertoires of sorted circulating CD4+ T cell subsets in recently diagnosed type 1 diabetes patients with those in matched healthy donors. Across all samples, almost 110 million sorted cells were examined, and cell number per subset correlated strongly with RNA yield. Naive and central memory subsets were obtained from all 30 or so donors, but regulatory and stem cell-like memory subsets were isolated from only 8 patients and roughly eight healthy donors. Beyond this particular receptor, the publication reports: Because cDNA was sequenced instead of genomic DNA, activated cells with high expression could be over-represented, although the groups did not differ in activation or CD3 levels. In all four CD4+ subsets, TCRB CDR3 length was moderately but significantly shorter in type 1 diabetes patients. The naive, central memory and regulatory TCRB repertoires appeared to resemble one another more closely among patients than among healthy donors. Fewer insertions and more nucleotide deletions at VDJ recombination sites were observed in patients with type 1 diabetes, implying thymic rearrangement abnormalities. PCR might favor shorter templates, but patient and control samples were amplified and corrected together, so any skew would affect both groups equally. Because small numbers of individuals were included in the HLA sub-analyses, any influence of HLA type on TCRB rearrangement was left unresolved.

Each donor gave one peripheral blood draw, averaging approximately 110 mL, which was collected into heparinised tubes. A BD FACSAria II and a panel including CD45RO, CCR7, CD25, CD127, CD95 and CD27 were used to sort naive, central memory, regulatory and stem cell-like memory CD4+ T cells. Every sorted population had a purity above 95%. PBMCs were isolated immediately by Lymphoprep density gradient centrifugation and stained directly without culture. Samples were stained and sorted in pairs, with one healthy donor and one patient per experiment, so that batch effects were minimized. The High Capacity cDNA Reverse Transcription Kit was used to reverse transcribe all of the isolated RNA, meaning that expressed TCRB transcripts were what got sequenced. Naive, central memory and regulatory T cell samples underwent deep immunoSEQ sequencing, averaging around 3.9 million total reads per sample. Sorted cells were lysed in RLT buffer and RNA was extracted with DNase-treated RNeasy Micro or Mini kits, depending on cell number. Each cell subset was processed separately to prevent cross-contamination, with patient and healthy donor samples processed together. The immunoSEQ multiplex PCR was used to amplify TCRB sequences from cDNA, yielding 87-bp fragments that span the CDR3 region. Amplicons were sequenced on the Illumina HiSeq platform. Processing in the source paper ran as follows. Synthetic template baselines were used to correct PCR bias computationally, reads within Hamming distance 2 were collapsed together, and singletons that could not be merged were discarded. By aligning reads against IMGT, V, D and J genes, CDR3 length, and insertions or deletions at six rearrangement sites were assigned. Within each subset, clonotype counts were normalized to the number of sorted cells before true diversity and Gini coefficients were calculated with the tcR R package. The overlap coefficient, calculated on TCRB nucleotide sequences, was used to quantify repertoire sharing. The clones in this table, taken by TCRdb from immuneACCESS, are in-frame only. Not every clone is retained; where verified, under half of the shortfall comes from an unresolved V gene, and the cause of the rest is unknown. V, J and clone size derive from that table, while D and trimming were established from the DNA sequence. This sample comprises around 300,000 clones, under 8.5% of them detected only once. Clones ranked in the top ten supply about 0.93% of the sample.

Recombination linked TRBV2 to TRBJ2-3, with the D gene too uncertain to name. The sample consisted of central memory CD4+ T cells from blood. The receptor's source is a woman aged 18-29 years in good health. The DNA reads TGTGCCAGCAGTTTAAATGCGCCGACAGATACGCAGTATTTT. The translation is CASSLNAPTDTQYF.